This record looks at one T cell receptor (beta chain) sequence and its context. The sample comes from a study of shared clonotypes between healthy human individuals. Trimming cost V 1 base and J 1 base, with 10 bases left between them. This CDR3 contains 15 residues. Per the germline V gene, CDR1 is MGHDK and CDR2 is SYGVNS. The study drew its donors from healthy HIV-negative adults without recent acute infections or vaccinations. For every subset, genomic DNA was evenly distributed across several immunoSEQ plates. The method was immunoSEQ multiplex PCR; TCRdb's version includes in-frame clones alone and lacks a portion of them. This sample yields 800,000 to 1,200,000 clones, of which approximately 80% are seen a single time; about 0.52% belongs to the top ten.

The sequence derives from a young man in good health. Some clones in this sample may be carry-over from other donors' samples. Sequenced: memory CD4+ T cells from PBMCs. Subset indicated: CD45RA-negative fraction. This sequence joins TRBV25-1 and TRBJ1-1, with no clear D. In nucleotides, the CDR3 is TGTGCCAGCAGTGAATCTGAGGCTACGAACACTGAAGCTTTCTTT. This encodes CASSESEATNTEAFF.